Following are 5 T cell receptor beta chains from one sample sequenced in a study of blood T cell repertoires in COVID-19. Profiled with immunoSEQ multiplex PCR; TCRdb holds only in-frame clones, not every one. This sample has about 100,000 clones, with around four fifths found just once. The sequenced material came from peripheral blood. These receptor sequences come from a woman in her 70s with acute or convalescent COVID-19.

This clone was seen a handful of times. The chain combines TRBV10-3 with TRBJ2-7; D perhaps matches TRBD2 (5 bases). Germline V CDR1 and CDR2: ENHRY, SYGVKD. The CDR3 is 14 amino acids. Trimming stripped 0 bases from V and 2 bases from J, with 8 bases between. CDR3 DNA: TGTGCCATCAGTGAGTCGAGCGGCGCCTACGAGCAGTACTTC. Its protein is CAISESSGAYEQYF.

This rearrangement joins TRBV7-9 to TRBJ1-4, with TRBD1 identical over 7 bases. The V segment lost 7 bases and the J segment 5 bases; nucleotides outside the gene matches: 7. Germline-derived CDR1 and CDR2 are SEHNR and FQNEAQ (reference sequence). This CDR3 region has 14 residues. As DNA, the CDR3 is TGTGCCAGCACCCACAGGGGTCTCAATGAAAAACTGTTTTTT. Translation: CASTHRGLNEKLFF.

CDR3 DNA sequence: TGTGCCAGCAGTTCAGGGAGGGAGACCCAGTACTTC. This sequence encodes CASSSGRETQYF. The chain links TRBV28 to TRBJ2-5, with a possible D match to TRBD2 (6 bases). Germline CDR1 and CDR2: MDHEN and SYDVKM. This CDR3 contains 12 residues. V gave up 4 bases and J gave up 5 bases, with 8 bases separating them.

The genes are TRBV5-1 and TRBJ1-6; 8 bases fit TRBD1. With V trimmed by 3 bases and J by 6 bases, 2 bases remained unmatched. This CDR3 spans 14 amino acids. The germline gives CDR1 SGHRS, CDR2 YFSETQ. The CDR3 reads CASSYGQGNSPLHF. In DNA form, the CDR3 reads TGCGCCAGCAGCTACGGACAGGGTAATTCACCCCTCCACTTT.

This rearrangement joins TRBV5-4 to TRBJ1-4; D not certain. Trimming pared 4 bases from V and 8 bases from J, leaving 12 bases between. Germline CDR1 is SGHNT and CDR2 is YYREEE (reference sequence). The CDR3 is made up of 13 amino acids. The CDR3 here is CASSRDIGEKLFF. The CDR3 nucleotides are TGTGCCAGCAGCCGCGACATAGGCGAAAAACTGTTTTTT.